The 5 T cell receptor beta chains in this list originate from one sample, sequenced in a study of T cells in tuberculosis (dated by TCRdb to 2017 to 2018). PBMC were thawed, rested overnight, stained with GMM-loaded CD1B tetramer, a Live/Dead dye and anti-CD3, and then sorted on a FACS Aria II. The CD1B tetramers were loaded with C32 glucose monomycolate that had been purified from Rhodococcus equi. The method was the immunoSEQ multiplex PCR assay. TCRdb's version of the immuneACCESS table is confined to in-frame rearrangements and falls short of the full clone set. An unresolved V gene accounts for under half of the shortfall where checked; the remainder is of unknown origin. This sample holds about 54,000 clones; nearly 90% were observed only once. The ten biggest clones cover about a fifth of the sample. Material for sequencing was CD1b-GMM tetramer-negative cells sorted from PBMCs. What this sample's cell subset or site label stands for: T cells not binding CD1B-GMM tetramer, sorted from same donor. These receptors were taken from an adult woman with latent tuberculosis.

The gene calls are TRBV11-2 and TRBJ2-7; maybe TRBD1 (6 bases). V gave up 3 bases and J gave up 2 bases, with 11 bases separating them. This CDR3 is 14 amino acids long. Germline assignment: CDR1 SGHAT and CDR2 FQNNGV. The CDR3 is CASSFGTLTYEQYF. DNA of the CDR3: TGTGCCAGCAGCTTTGGGACACTAACCTACGAGCAGTACTTC.

This chain uses TRBV7-8 with TRBJ1-5, with 9 bases aligning to TRBD1. Germline trimming cut 4 bases from V and 5 bases from J; bases unmatched to any gene: 0. The germline V gene has CDR1 SGHVS and CDR2 FQNEAQ. The CDR3 runs to 13 residues. The CDR3 DNA is TGTGCCAGCAGCTGGGACAGGGATCAGCCCCAGCATTTT. It specifies CASSWDRDQPQHF.

The genes are TRBV7-2 and TRBJ2-3, with 8 bases fitting TRBD1. Germline values: CDR1 SGHTA, CDR2 FQGNSA. V lost 5 bases, J lost 1 base, and 8 bases stayed unmatched. The length of the CDR3 is 16 residues. The chain's CDR3 is CASSTRTGSGTDTQYF. DNA of the CDR3: TGTGCCAGCAGCACGCGGACAGGGAGTGGCACAGATACGCAGTATTTT.

This chain connects TRBV28 to TRBJ1-5; TRBD1 aligns across 9 bases. The junction had 12 bases not matched to a gene; V was cut back by 5 bases and J by 4 bases. CDR1 is MDHEN and CDR2 is SYDVKM in the germline V gene. The CDR3 contains 17 residues. The CDR3 region is CASSTRDRVIRNQPQHF. The DNA of the CDR3 is TGTGCCAGCAGTACCCGGGACAGGGTAATTAGGAATCAGCCCCAGCATTTT.

The chain is built from TRBV7-2 and TRBJ2-7; TRBD2 aligns across 13 bases. The CDR3 sequence is 15 residues long. The V gene end was trimmed by 1 base and the J gene end by 7 bases; junction bases not matched to a gene: 4. Germline V gene sequence: CDR1 SGHTA, CDR2 FQGNSA. Here the CDR3 reads CASSLVLAGGREQYF. CDR3 DNA: TGTGCCAGCAGCTTAGTACTAGCGGGAGGGAGGGAGCAGTACTTC.